One and the same sample provided the 30 T cell receptor beta chains below, sequenced in a study of shared clonotypes between healthy human individuals. Some clones are missing from TCRdb's copy, which holds only in-frame ones; the method was immunoSEQ multiplex PCR. The sample lists about 1 million clones; around 76% were seen once. Material: memory CD4+ T cells sorted from blood. Noted subset: CD45RA-negative fraction. These receptors were collected from a man aged 18 to 30 in good health.

The chain uses TRBV30 and TRBJ2-1; D not certain. Germline lookup yields CDR1 GTSNPN and CDR2 SVGIG (reference sequence). V was shortened by 2 bases and J by 9 bases, with 8 bases between the two germline ends. The CDR3 has 11 amino acids. The CDR3 nucleotides are TGTGCCTGGAGTAGGTCTATTGAGCAGTTCTTC. Residues: CAWSRSIEQFF.

The J gene is TRBJ2-5, the V gene TRBV9; TRBD2 might be the D (6 bases). Looked up from germline, CDR1 is SGDLS and CDR2 is YYNGEE. This CDR3 contains 15 residues. Trimming pared 2 bases from V and 5 bases from J, leaving 16 bases between. CDR3 sequence (DNA): TGTGCCAGCAGCGTCCTAGCGAATGTAAGGGAGACCCAGTACTTC. Translating it yields CASSVLANVRETQYF.

The chain joins TRBV5-6 to TRBJ1-6; tentative D call: TRBD1 (6 bases). Trimming removed 4 bases from V and 4 bases from J, with 12 bases in between. Per the germline V gene, CDR1 is SGHDT and CDR2 is YYEEEE. This CDR3 has 15 residues. DNA for the CDR3: TGTGCCAGCAGCCGCCGGGACATATATAATTCACCCCTCCACTTT. This codes for CASSRRDIYNSPLHF.

The chain is built from TRBV7-2 and TRBJ2-3; maybe TRBD1 (5 bases). V dropped 7 bases and J dropped 4 bases, with 15 bases sitting between them. This CDR3 is 14 amino acids long. Germline values: CDR1 SGHTA, CDR2 FQGNSA. CDR3 sequence reads: CASTVGRAADTQYF. The CDR3 nucleotides read TGTGCCAGCACCGTTGGCAGGGCTGCAGATACGCAGTATTTT.

V is TRBV14 and J is TRBJ1-4; D is undetermined. The germline CDR1 and CDR2 sequences are SGHDN and FVKESK. V lost 1 base to trimming and J lost 8 bases, with 8 bases between them. This CDR3 contains 13 residues. CDR3 sequence (DNA): TGTGCCAGCAGCCAAGTTCGTTGGGAAAAACTGTTTTTT. Amino acids: CASSQVRWEKLFF.

This clone has just one count. The chain couples TRBV6-6 to TRBJ2-7, with D tentatively TRBD1 (5 bases). Germline CDR1 is MNHNY and CDR2 is SVGAGI (reference sequence). Trimming took off 8 bases at V and 1 base at J, with 12 bases between the two ends. CDR3 length equals 13 residues. The CDR3 nucleotides are TGTGCCAGCCACGACAGTGCATCCTACGAGCAGTACTTC. Its translation is CASHDSASYEQYF.

V and J are TRBV5-1 and TRBJ1-1; D uncertain. Trimming stripped 4 bases from V and 4 bases from J, with 8 bases between. Germline V gene data show CDR1 as SGHRS and CDR2 as YFSETQ. The CDR3 totals 12 residues. CDR3: CASSATATEAFF. CDR3 bases: TGCGCCAGCAGCGCAACAGCCACTGAAGCTTTCTTT.

This clone was seen a single time. This chain links TRBV7-2 with TRBJ2-1; D is ambiguous. The CDR3 extends over 13 amino acids. V lost 3 bases, J lost 4 bases, and 7 bases lay in between. Germline V gene data show CDR1 as SGHTA and CDR2 as FQGNSA. This CDR3 is CASSLTRYNEQFF. The CDR3 DNA reads TGTGCCAGCAGCTTGACTCGGTACAATGAGCAGTTCTTC.

The chain couples TRBV28 to TRBJ2-7; 8 bases fit TRBD1. Per germline, CDR1 MDHEN and CDR2 SYDVKM. Trimming took 5 bases from V and 5 from J; bases not matched to a gene: 11. This CDR3 contains 15 residues. The CDR3 DNA reads TGTGCCAGCAGTACCGCCAGGGGGCTAGATCACGAGCAGTACTTC. This codes for CASSTARGLDHEQYF.

Concerning this clone itself: One base away lies a much larger clone, so this may be a sequencing read error. The sample carries other DNA sequences with the same CDR3. V is TRBV5-6 and J is TRBJ1-1; D gene unclear. Germline CDR1 SGHDT, CDR2 YYEEEE. The CDR3 is 12 residues long. Trimming removed 2 bases at V and 0 bases at J, with 2 bases between. In nucleotides, the CDR3 is TGTGCCAGCAGCTTTATGAACACTGAAGCTTTCTTT. This translates into CASSFMNTEAFF.

This chain links TRBV9 with TRBJ2-1; D is perhaps TRBD1 or TRBD2 (6 bases each). The germline V gene encodes CDR1 SGDLS and CDR2 YYNGEE. Trimming took off 0 bases at V and 0 bases at J, with 10 bases between the two ends. The CDR3 spans 16 residues. The CDR3 DNA reads TGTGCCAGCAGCGTAGAAGGGGGGCGCTCCTACAATGAGCAGTTCTTC. It specifies CASSVEGGRSYNEQFF.

V is TRBV29-1 and J is TRBJ2-4; D remains ambiguous. The CDR3 sequence is 13 residues long. Trimming took 3 bases from V and 3 from J, leaving 9 bases between them. In germline, CDR1 is SQVTM, CDR2 ANQGSEA. CDR3 sequence reads: CSVEPKGKNIQYF. Written as DNA, the CDR3 is TGCAGCGTTGAGCCAAAGGGCAAAAACATTCAGTACTTC.

This clone has only one observation. The sample carries other DNA sequences with the same CDR3. J is TRBJ1-3 and V is TRBV30; D gene unclear. Trimming stripped 2 bases from V and 3 bases from J, with 8 bases between. The CDR3 extends over 13 amino acids. The germline CDR1 and CDR2 sequences are GTSNPN and SVGIG (reference sequence). CDR3 region: CAWSRAVGNTIYF. CDR3 nucleotide sequence: TGTGCCTGGAGTAGGGCAGTTGGAAACACCATATATTTT. Full variable domain (missing parts from reference TRBV30 and TRBJ1-3): SQTIHQWPATLVQPVGSPLSLECTVEGTSNPNLYWYRQAAGRGLQLLFYSVGIGQISSEVPQNLSASRPQDRQFILSSKKLLLSDSGFYLCAWSRAVGNTIYFGEGSWLTVV.

V is TRBV29-1 and J is TRBJ1-5; D unresolved. This CDR3 region has 12 residues. CDR1 and CDR2 (germline): SQVTM, ANQGSEA. Trimming stripped 4 bases from V and 3 bases from J, with 7 bases between. In nucleotides, the CDR3 is TGCAGCGTTGGTGGTTACAATCAGCCCCAGCATTTT. It codes for CSVGGYNQPQHF.

The rearrangement joins TRBV10-3 to TRBJ1-2, with D possibly matching TRBD1 (5 bases). CDR1 and CDR2 (germline): ENHRY, SYGVKD. This CDR3 spans 13 amino acids. V was cut by 8 bases and J by 5 bases, with 15 bases left in between. The CDR3 DNA sequence: TGTGCCATCGGGACGGAACTTTTTTATGGCTACACCTTC. It codes for CAIGTELFYGYTF.

This clone was detected a few times. This sample includes further DNA sequences coding for the same CDR3. This sequence joins TRBV2 and TRBJ1-1; D unresolved. The CDR3 spans 13 residues. The germline V gene has CDR1 SNHLY and CDR2 FYNNEI. The germline V and J ends were trimmed by 4 bases and 5 bases, with 11 bases remaining between them. CDR3 in DNA: TGTGCCAGCAGTGGGCAAGGAAGGACTGAAGCTTTCTTT. Translated: CASSGQGRTEAFF.

J is TRBJ1-3 and V is TRBV5-1, with a weak D call TRBD1 (6 bases). CDR1 and CDR2 from the germline V gene are SGHRS and YFSETQ. The CDR3 spans 16 residues. Trimming took off 1 base at V and 0 bases at J, with 11 bases between the two ends. The CDR3 here is CASSLSGGSSGNTIYF. The CDR3 bases are TGCGCCAGCAGCTTGTCTGGGGGCTCCTCTGGAAACACCATATATTTT.

The chain is built from TRBV5-1 and TRBJ2-1; 8 nucleotides agree with TRBD2. The V gene end was trimmed by 7 bases and the J gene end by 0 bases; junction bases not matched to a gene: 21. This CDR3 contains 20 residues. CDR1 SGHRS and CDR2 YFSETQ come from the germline V gene. CDR3 bases: TGCGCCAGCGTTCCTCTGGGGCTAGCGGGTTTCTCTAGCTCCTACAATGAGCAGTTCTTC. It specifies CASVPLGLAGFSSSYNEQFF.

V and J are TRBV19 and TRBJ1-2, with D possibly matching TRBD1 (6 bases). The CDR3 totals 15 residues. V lost 4 bases, J lost 6 bases, and 18 bases lay in between. The germline CDR1 and CDR2 sequences are LNHDA and SQIVND (reference sequence). The CDR3 region is CASSRGQTKGDGYTF. The CDR3 nucleotides are TGTGCCAGTAGTAGGGGACAAACTAAAGGCGATGGCTACACCTTC.

This chain uses TRBV7-3 with TRBJ1-6; D not certain. The CDR3 extends over 14 amino acids. The germline V gene has CDR1 SGHTA and CDR2 FQGTGA. V was pared by 3 bases and J by 9 bases, with 12 bases between. This CDR3 reads CASSLTASGSPLHF. The CDR3 DNA follows: TGTGCCAGCAGCTTGACTGCTTCTGGTTCACCCCTCCACTTT.

V gene TRBV19 combines with J gene TRBJ1-2; tentatively, D is TRBD1 (5 bases). Germline V gene sequence: CDR1 LNHDA, CDR2 SQIVND (reference sequence). The germline V and J ends were trimmed by 3 bases and 4 bases, with 9 bases remaining between them. The CDR3 has 13 amino acids. CDR3 nucleotides: TGTGCCAGTAGTATTGGGGCCACCTATGGCTACACCTTC. Its translation: CASSIGATYGYTF.

The J gene is TRBJ2-5, the V gene TRBV28; D remains unclear. The CDR3 loop spans 14 amino acids. Deletions cut 6 bases from V and 6 bases from J, with 17 bases between. The germline gives CDR1 MDHEN, CDR2 SYDVKM. The CDR3 DNA sequence: TGTGCCAGCAGCCCCCCGGGCGGTGGGAAGACCCAGTACTTC. Encoded protein: CASSPPGGGKTQYF.

This clone has only one observation. The chain couples TRBV23-1 to TRBJ1-1; D gene uncertain. TRBV23-1 is filed as an ORF, its function uncertain. The V end lost 3 bases, the J end lost 5 bases, and 13 bases lay between the germline ends. The CDR3 consists of 14 residues. The CDR3 loop reads CASSQRFLWTEAFF. CDR3 DNA: TGCGCCAGCAGTCAGAGGTTCTTATGGACTGAAGCTTTCTTT.

CDR3 in DNA: TGTGCCAGCAGATCGGGAAAGGGAGATGAAAAACTGTTTTTT. Protein product: CASRSGKGDEKLFF. The gene calls are TRBV27 and TRBJ1-4; D unclear. The CDR3 is 14 amino acids. CDR1 is MNHEY and CDR2 is SMNVEV in the germline V gene (reference sequence). V was trimmed by 6 bases and J by 6 bases, leaving 14 bases between them.

The chain links TRBV23-1 to TRBJ1-5; D call uncertain. TRBV23-1 counts as an open reading frame of uncertain function. The CDR3 consists of 14 residues. V gave up 0 bases and J gave up 6 bases, with 9 bases separating them. CDR3 in amino acids: CASSQSPTLQPQHF. CDR3 in DNA: TGCGCCAGCAGTCAATCTCCGACACTTCAGCCCCAGCATTTT.

The V gene is TRBV28, the J gene TRBJ2-1, with no clear D. V gave up 4 bases and J gave up 9 bases, with 10 bases separating them. Per the germline V gene, CDR1 is MDHEN and CDR2 is SYDVKM. The CDR3 spans 12 residues. CDR3 loop: CASSSPPGEQFF. In DNA, the CDR3 is TGTGCCAGCAGTTCCCCTCCAGGTGAGCAGTTCTTC.

The V gene is TRBV7-2, the J gene TRBJ2-1, with 12 bases identical to TRBD1. CDR3 length equals 15 residues. The junction had 3 bases not matched to a gene; V was cut back by 2 bases and J by 7 bases. In germline, CDR1 is SGHTA, CDR2 FQGNSA. The CDR3 bases are TGTGCCAGCAGCTTAAGGGGACAGGGGGCGAATGAGCAGTTCTTC. Translated: CASSLRGQGANEQFF.

J is TRBJ2-1 and V is TRBV4-1; 12 nucleotides align to TRBD2. Trimming at V came to 1 base and at J to 5 bases, leaving 6 bases not matched to a gene. Germline-derived CDR1 and CDR2 are MGHRA and YSYEKL. There are 17 residues in the CDR3. CDR3 amino acids: CASSQGRLAGVDNEQFF. For the CDR3, the DNA is TGCGCCAGCAGCCAAGGCCGACTAGCGGGGGTCGACAATGAGCAGTTCTTC.

This clone showed up just once. The V call is TRBV6-4, the J call TRBJ2-1, with 9 bases that match TRBD2. Germline V lookup: CDR1 MRHNA, CDR2 SNTAGT. V was pared by 5 bases and J by 6 bases, with 11 bases of the junction left unmatched. The CDR3 is 16 amino acids. Written as DNA, the CDR3 is TGTGCCAGCAGTTTGACATTAGCGGGAGTAAGCAATGAGCAGTTCTTC. Protein product: CASSLTLAGVSNEQFF.

This clone was detected only a few times. The chain combines TRBV5-1 with TRBJ2-3; TRBD2 agrees at 13 bases. J was trimmed by 6 bases and V by 5 bases; bases with no gene match: 9. Germline CDR1 reads SGHRS; CDR2 reads YFSETQ. CDR3 length: 16 residues. The CDR3 loop is CASRGTSGNRGDTQYF. CDR3 nucleotide sequence: TGCGCCAGCAGAGGGACTAGCGGGAACCGAGGGGATACGCAGTATTTT.